These T cell receptor beta chains were read from a single sample in a study of CD8 T cells in ankylosing spondylitis. TCRdb analysed the 5' RACE reads with MiXCR anew, one entry per CDR3 protein. The data show around 890,000 distinct CDR3 sequences, 10% to 15% seen once. The material sequenced was blood, either unsorted or a sorted T cell fraction (not recorded which). These receptors originate from a male donor with ankylosing spondylitis. Each CDR3 is given with its conserved first and last residue. The order of the fields is J gene, clone size, D gene, V gene, CDR3 protein, CDR3 DNA. The D gene is left open where the match is weak. Some rows mark clone size as missing; the rest say once, few, many or name a class of expanded clone.

J gene: TRBJ2-1; clone size: many; D gene: .; V gene: TRBV20-1; CDR3 protein: CSALDRTYNEQFF; CDR3 DNA: TGCAGTGCTCTGGACAGAACCTACAATGAGCAGTTCTTC
J gene: TRBJ2-1; clone size: .; D gene: TRBD1; V gene: TRBV20-1; CDR3 protein: CSAGGQGQFF; CDR3 DNA: TGCAGTGCCGGTGGACAGGGACAGTTCTTC
J gene: TRBJ1-1; clone size: .; D gene: TRBD1; V gene: TRBV7-2; CDR3 protein: CASSSRTGGTLTEAFF; CDR3 DNA: TGTGCCAGCAGCTCCCGGACAGGGGGGACGTTGACTGAAGCTTTCTTT
J gene: TRBJ2-1; clone size: many; D gene: TRBD2; V gene: TRBV18; CDR3 protein: CASSPPSGGYNEQFF; CDR3 DNA: TGTGCCAGCTCACCTCCTAGCGGGGGGTACAATGAGCAGTTCTTC
J gene: TRBJ2-5; clone size: .; D gene: .; V gene: TRBV7-2; CDR3 protein: CASSPGRVDRRGTQYF; CDR3 DNA: TGTGCCAGCAGCCCAGGGCGGGTTGACAGGCGGGGGACCCAGTACTTC
J gene: TRBJ2-7; clone size: .; D gene: .; V gene: TRBV29-1; CDR3 protein: CSGLTENYEQYF; CDR3 DNA: TGCAGCGGCCTTACAGAGAACTACGAGCAGTACTTC
J gene: TRBJ1-2; clone size: few; D gene: TRBD1; V gene: TRBV28; CDR3 protein: CASSGQGTEGYTF; CDR3 DNA: TGTGCCAGCAGTGGACAGGGTACAGAGGGCTACACCTTC
J gene: TRBJ2-2; clone size: .; D gene: .; V gene: TRBV11-1; CDR3 protein: CASSLAIGPGRNTGELFF; CDR3 DNA: TGTGCCAGCAGCTTAGCGATTGGCCCCGGCAGGAACACCGGGGAGCTGTTTTTT
J gene: TRBJ1-3; clone size: few; D gene: TRBD1; V gene: TRBV20-1; CDR3 protein: CSAPTGRSGNTIYF; CDR3 DNA: TGCAGTGCGCCGACAGGGAGGTCTGGAAACACCATATATTTT
J gene: TRBJ1-2; clone size: few; D gene: TRBD1; V gene: TRBV6-5; CDR3 protein: CASSYWSGQGSGYTF; CDR3 DNA: TGTGCCAGCAGTTACTGGAGCGGACAGGGGAGTGGCTACACCTTC
J gene: TRBJ2-1; clone size: few; D gene: .; V gene: TRBV20-1; CDR3 protein: CSARMAGYNGQFF; CDR3 DNA: TGCAGTGCTAGAATGGCAGGCTACAATGGGCAGTTCTTC
J gene: TRBJ2-7; clone size: many; D gene: TRBD1; V gene: TRBV20-1; CDR3 protein: CSAASGQTYEQYF; CDR3 DNA: TGCAGTGCTGCCTCGGGACAGACCTACGAGCAGTACTTC
J gene: TRBJ2-5; clone size: few; D gene: TRBD2; V gene: TRBV20-1; CDR3 protein: CSAGTRTETQYF; CDR3 DNA: TGCAGTGCTGGGACTAGGACAGAGACCCAGTACTTC
J gene: TRBJ2-5; clone size: few; D gene: TRBD2; V gene: TRBV11-1; CDR3 protein: CASSLGTSGTLQETQYF; CDR3 DNA: TGTGCCAGCAGCTTAGGGACTAGCGGAACCTTACAAGAGACCCAGTACTTC
J gene: TRBJ1-5; clone size: few; D gene: .; V gene: TRBV7-8; CDR3 protein: CASSPSTEFQPQHF; CDR3 DNA: TGTGCCAGCAGCCCCTCGACAGAGTTTCAGCCCCAGCATTTT
J gene: TRBJ2-7; clone size: .; D gene: .; V gene: TRBV4-2; CDR3 protein: CASSRAGFGEQYF; CDR3 DNA: TGTGCCAGCAGCCGCGCAGGGTTCGGGGAGCAGTACTTC
J gene: TRBJ1-2; clone size: .; D gene: .; V gene: TRBV6-1; CDR3 protein: CASSEKVVGYGYTF; CDR3 DNA: TGTGCCAGCAGTGAAAAGGTGGTTGGATATGGCTACACCTTC
J gene: TRBJ2-7; clone size: many; D gene: .; V gene: TRBV30; CDR3 protein: CAGAVGSEQYF; CDR3 DNA: TGTGCCGGGGCTGTGGGGAGCGAGCAGTACTTC
J gene: TRBJ1-1; clone size: few; D gene: TRBD1; V gene: TRBV5-6; CDR3 protein: CASSWDRYSEAFF; CDR3 DNA: TGTGCCAGCAGCTGGGACAGGTACTCTGAAGCTTTCTTT
J gene: TRBJ1-1; clone size: few; D gene: .; V gene: TRBV29-1; CDR3 protein: CSVRRQGTDTEAFF; CDR3 DNA: TGCAGCGTCAGGAGGCAGGGGACCGACACTGAAGCTTTCTTT
J gene: TRBJ2-2; clone size: once; D gene: .; V gene: TRBV12-5; CDR3 protein: CASGLIQAGELFF; CDR3 DNA: TGTGCTAGTGGTTTGATTCAAGCCGGGGAGCTGTTTTTT
J gene: TRBJ1-1; clone size: few; D gene: .; V gene: TRBV7-2; CDR3 protein: CASSADGGIRAFF; CDR3 DNA: TGTGCCAGCAGCGCCGACGGGGGAATTAGAGCTTTCTTT
J gene: TRBJ2-7; clone size: .; D gene: .; V gene: TRBV27; CDR3 protein: CASRRVVWGYYEQYF; CDR3 DNA: TGTGCCAGCAGACGGGTGGTGTGGGGATACTACGAGCAGTACTTC
J gene: TRBJ2-7; clone size: many; D gene: .; V gene: TRBV10-3; CDR3 protein: CAISEAEGRLYF; CDR3 DNA: TGTGCCATCAGTGAGGCCGAGGGACGGCTATACTTC